A single sample gave rise to the 20 T cell receptor beta chains below, sequenced in a study of siplizumab effects on memory and regulatory T cells. Their target antigens are unknown. As described, mixed lymphocyte reaction cells underwent coculture at 37°C for a duration of more than five days. This table comes from immunoSEQ multiplex PCR, and its TCRdb copy is limited to in-frame clones, with some not included. Altogether about 18,000 clones are present, 44% being singletons, with the ten largest covering 6% to 6.5%. Material: CFSE-low (dividing) CD4+ T cells sorted from an allogeneic mixed lymphocyte reaction. The source of these receptors is a human donor in good health; the cells came from an allogeneic mixed lymphocyte reaction. Some clones in this sample may be carry-over from other donors' samples.

The chain uses TRBV6-5 and TRBJ2-5; perhaps D is TRBD1 or TRBD2 (6 bases each). Looked up from germline, CDR1 is MNHEY and CDR2 is SVGAGI. This CDR3 contains 13 residues. V was cut by 10 bases and J by 1 base, with 13 bases left in between. The CDR3 DNA reads TGTGCCACCGGGGGCAGTCCCCAAGAGACCCAGTACTTC. Protein sequence: CATGGSPQETQYF.

V gene TRBV19 combines with J gene TRBJ2-1, with TRBD1 matching 9 bases. The CDR3 runs to 15 residues. Per germline, CDR1 LNHDA and CDR2 SQIVND (reference sequence). The junction had 8 bases not matched to a gene; V was cut back by 3 bases and J by 8 bases. The CDR3 loop is CASSMGTGYTHEQFF. CDR3 nucleotides: TGTGCCAGTAGTATGGGGACAGGGTACACCCATGAGCAGTTCTTC. Full variable domain (rest looked up from reference TRBV19 and TRBJ2-1): DGGITQSPKYLFRKEGQNVTLSCEQNLNHDAMYWYRQDPGQGLRLIYYSQIVNDFQKGDIAEGYSVSREKKESFPLTVTSAQKNPTAFYLCASSMGTGYTHEQFFGPGTRLTVL.

This clone was seen only a few times. The chain recombines TRBV20-1 with TRBJ1-5; D call uncertain. The ends were cut back, 6 bases at V and 7 bases at J, with 4 bases in the middle. The germline V gene has CDR1 DFQATT and CDR2 SNEGSKA (reference sequence). The CDR3 has 9 amino acids. As DNA, the CDR3 is TGCAGTGCGGGGCAGCCCCAGCATTTT. Translation: CSAGQPQHF.

The chain recombines TRBV6-1 with TRBJ2-7; D is possibly TRBD1 or TRBD2 (5 bases each). The V end lost 3 bases, the J end lost 9 bases, and 9 bases lay between the germline ends. The V gene's germline CDR1 is MNHNS and CDR2 SASEGT. The CDR3 is 11 residues long. Here the CDR3 DNA reads TGTGCCAGCAGTGACGTAGGGACGCAGTACTTC. This gives the protein CASSDVGTQYF.

This chain joins TRBV30 and TRBJ2-2; the D gene could be TRBD1 or TRBD2 (5 bases each). With 2 bases removed from V and 9 bases from J, the gap between germline ends came to 16 bases. CDR1 is GTSNPN, CDR2 SVGIG, per germline (reference sequence). The CDR3 spans 14 residues. This CDR3 is CAWSTGLLAWELFF. The CDR3 nucleotides are TGTGCCTGGAGTACAGGACTCCTCGCCTGGGAGCTGTTTTTT.

This clone was seen only a few times. J is TRBJ1-2 and V is TRBV7-9; 9 nucleotides line up with TRBD1. Germline CDR1 reads SEHNR; CDR2 reads FQNEAQ (reference sequence). The CDR3 sequence is 15 residues long. V was pared by 1 base and J by 6 bases, with 6 bases of the junction left unmatched. Written as DNA, the CDR3 is TGTGCCAGCAGCTTAGTAGTTACAGGGGGCCATGGCTACACCTTC. Its protein is CASSLVVTGGHGYTF.

This chain joins TRBV7-9 and TRBJ2-5; D unclear. Germline-derived CDR1 and CDR2 are SEHNR and FQNEAQ (reference sequence). V lost 2 bases and J lost 4, with 20 bases in between. The CDR3 totals 17 residues. The CDR3 here is CASSLKLLVRRVETQYF. The CDR3 bases are TGTGCCAGCAGCTTAAAGTTGTTGGTGCGAAGGGTAGAGACCCAGTACTTC.

The chain employs TRBV19 and TRBJ2-5; possibly TRBD1 for D (6 bases). V lost 4 bases and J lost 4, with 16 bases in between. The CDR3 loop spans 15 amino acids. Germline V gene lookup returns CDR1 LNHDA and CDR2 SQIVND (reference sequence). CDR3 sequence: CASSTNRERGETQYF. Here the CDR3 DNA reads TGTGCCAGTAGTACCAACAGGGAAAGGGGAGAGACCCAGTACTTC.

The chain employs TRBV5-1 and TRBJ2-7, with 10 positions matching TRBD2. Germline CDR1 is SGHRS and CDR2 is YFSETQ. This CDR3 spans 15 amino acids. Trimming removed 4 bases from V and 4 bases from J; junction bases left unmatched: 8. CDR3 loop: CASSGAGGPLYEQYF. In nucleotides, the CDR3 is TGCGCCAGCAGCGGAGCGGGAGGGCCTTTATACGAGCAGTACTTC. The whole variable domain, remainder taken from reference TRBV5-1 and TRBJ2-7, is KAGVTQTPRYLIKTRGQQVTLSCSPISGHRSVSWYQQTPGQGLQFLFEYFSETQRNKGNFPGRFSGRQFSNSRSEMNVSTLELGDSALYLCASSGAGGPLYEQYFGPGTRLTVT.

V and J are TRBV6-1 and TRBJ2-7; no reliable D call. Germline values: CDR1 MNHNS, CDR2 SASEGT. This CDR3 contains 14 residues. V was pared by 6 bases and J by 0 bases, with 12 bases between. The CDR3 sequence is CASSPFSLSYEQYF. CDR3 nucleotides: TGTGCCAGCAGCCCCTTTTCCCTCTCCTACGAGCAGTACTTC.

The chain recombines TRBV10-3 with TRBJ2-2; 14 bases align to TRBD2. Germline V gene sequence: CDR1 ENHRY, CDR2 SYGVKD. The CDR3 totals 16 residues. The V and J ends lost 4 bases and 6 bases, in that order; junction bases with no gene match: 4. The CDR3 DNA sequence: TGTGCCATCAGTGGAGGGGGACTAGCGGGGGCCGGGGAGCTGTTTTTT. This gives the protein CAISGGGLAGAGELFF.

The chain is built from TRBV2 and TRBJ2-4; 8 positions agree with TRBD1. V lost 2 bases and J lost 8; bases outside the gene matches: 5. This CDR3 region has 14 residues. Germline loops: CDR1 SNHLY, CDR2 FYNNEI. The CDR3 DNA sequence: TGTGCCAGCAGTGAACACAGGGGGGAGGACATTCAGTACTTC. Translation: CASSEHRGEDIQYF. Based on the CDR3 plus reference TRBV2 and TRBJ2-4, the full variable domain is EPEVTQTPSHQVTQMGQEVILRCVPISNHLYFYWYRQILGQKVEFLVSFYNNEISEKSEIFDDQFSVERPDGSNFTLKIRSTKLEDSAMYFCASSEHRGEDIQYFGAGTRLSVL.

This rearrangement joins TRBV10-3 to TRBJ1-2, with 11 bases identical to TRBD1. The CDR3 has 14 residues. V shed 6 bases, J shed 6 bases, and the junction held 6 bases outside the gene matches. CDR1 and CDR2 (germline): ENHRY, SYGVKD. The CDR3 nucleotides read TGTGCCATCAGGCGGACAGGGGGCGTGGATGGCTACACCTTC. Protein sequence: CAIRRTGGVDGYTF.

This clone was counted a few times. The chain recombines TRBV29-1 with TRBJ2-7; D is perhaps TRBD1 (6 bases). V lost 5 bases and J lost 7, with 21 bases in between. Germline CDR1 reads SQVTM; CDR2 reads ANQGSEA. The CDR3 totals 14 residues. CDR3 region: CSVRLRTVLGEQYF. The CDR3 DNA reads as TGCAGCGTTAGACTGAGGACAGTTTTGGGGGAGCAGTACTTC.

V usage is TRBV7-3 and J usage is TRBJ2-1; D unresolved. Germline V gives CDR1 SGHTA, CDR2 FQGTGA. The CDR3 length is 14 residues. V was shortened by 2 bases and J by 7 bases, with 12 bases between the two germline ends. The CDR3, as DNA: TGTGCCAGCAGCTTACCCGGATATGCGAATGAGCAGTTCTTC. The encoded protein is CASSLPGYANEQFF. The variable domain in full, completed from reference TRBV7-3 and TRBJ2-1, reads GAGVSQTPSNKVTEKGKYVELRCDPISGHTALYWYRQSLGQGPEFLIYFQGTGAADDSGLPNDRFFAVRPEGSVSTLKIQRTERGDSAVYLCASSLPGYANEQFFGPGTRLTVL.

The chain links TRBV6-5 to TRBJ2-6; TRBD2 is a possible D gene (7 bases). Germline V gives CDR1 MNHEY, CDR2 SVGAGI. There are 14 residues in the CDR3. The germline V and J ends were trimmed by 9 bases and 2 bases, with 11 bases remaining between them. CDR3 sequence reads: CASAGATGANVLTF. As DNA, the CDR3 is TGTGCCAGTGCGGGGGCCACTGGGGCCAACGTCCTGACTTTC.

The chain has TRBV14 and TRBJ2-7, with 12 bases aligning to TRBD2. The J segment lost 4 bases and the V segment lost 0 bases, leaving 4 bases of the junction unmatched. Germline-derived CDR1 and CDR2 are SGHDN and FVKESK. This CDR3 contains 16 residues. Written as DNA, the CDR3 is TGTGCCAGCAGCCAAGAAGGACTAGCGGGGATTTACGAGCAGTACTTC. Protein sequence: CASSQEGLAGIYEQYF.

This chain links TRBV19 with TRBJ1-4, with 8 nucleotides matching TRBD1. Germline values: CDR1 LNHDA, CDR2 SQIVND (reference sequence). The CDR3 has 14 amino acids. The V segment lost 5 bases and the J segment 7 bases; nucleotides outside the gene matches: 6. The CDR3 sequence: CASSFTGTGEKLFF. CDR3 nucleotides: TGTGCCAGTAGTTTTACCGGGACAGGTGAAAAACTGTTTTTT.

This clone was seen a handful of times. V is TRBV7-8 and J is TRBJ2-3; TRBD2 matches at 8 bases. The germline CDR1 and CDR2 sequences are SGHVS and FQNEAQ. The CDR3 extends over 13 amino acids. V shed 6 bases, J shed 1 base, and the junction held 0 bases outside the gene matches. CDR3 region: CASRTSGTDTQYF. For the CDR3, the DNA is TGTGCCAGCAGGACTAGCGGCACAGATACGCAGTATTTT.

In this sample, this clone is medium-sized. The V and J genes are TRBV27 and TRBJ2-5; 7 nucleotides agree with TRBD1. CDR3 size: 13 residues. The germline gives CDR1 MNHEY, CDR2 SMNVEV (reference sequence). V gave up 5 bases and J gave up 4 bases; unmatched junction bases: 4. The CDR3 reads CASSNRGRETQYF. CDR3 bases: TGTGCCAGCAGTAACAGGGGACGAGAGACCCAGTACTTC.